Listed below are T cell receptor beta chains from one sample, sequenced in a study of blood T cell repertoires in COVID-19. The protocol was immunoSEQ multiplex PCR, while the TCRdb copy is restricted to in-frame clones and leaves out a portion. Of 150,000 to 200,000 clones detected, roughly nine tenths appear once; the ten largest clones hold approximately 2.5%. The sample was PBMCs or T cells enriched from blood (not recorded which). The receptors shown here come from a woman aged 40 to 50 with acute COVID-19. CDR3s include the opening cysteine and the closing phenylalanine or tryptophan. A D gene is named only where the DNA matches it firmly. Where a row states a size, it is once, few, many or the class of an expanded clone; other rows omit it.

clone size,J gene,D gene,V gene,CDR3 DNA,CDR3 protein
once,TRBJ1-2,TRBD1,TRBV14,TGTGCCAGCAGCCAACTCGGGACAGGGCTGGACTACACCTTC,CASSQLGTGLDYTF
once,TRBJ2-5,.,TRBV20-1,TGCAGTGCTAGGGCGGAAGAGACCCAGTACTTC,CSARAEETQYF
.,TRBJ2-1,.,TRBV4-1,TGCGCCAGCAGCCAAGACGGTCAGGGTGAGCAGTTCTTC,CASSQDGQGEQFF
.,TRBJ2-5,.,TRBV12-5,TGTGCTAGTGGCCCTGACAGATTCCAAGAGACCCAGTACTTC,CASGPDRFQETQYF
.,TRBJ2-5,TRBD1,TRBV2,TGTGCCAGCAGCGGACGGACAGGGAGGATTGAAGAGACCCAGTACTTC,CASSGRTGRIEETQYF
.,TRBJ2-5,.,TRBV12-3/TRBV12-4,TGTGCCAGCAGTTTCCAGGGGTCGGAGACCCAGTACTTC,CASSFQGSETQYF
.,TRBJ1-1,.,TRBV2,TGTGCCAGTCGACCGTCAGGGGAAGGCACTGAAGCTTTCTTT,CASRPSGEGTEAFF
.,TRBJ1-1,.,TRBV11-2,TGTGCCAGCAGCTTTTCCGGACAGATGAACACTGAAGCTTTCTTT,CASSFSGQMNTEAFF
.,TRBJ2-1,TRBD1,TRBV12-3/TRBV12-4,TGTGCCAGCAGTCCCGGACAGGGCAATGAGCAGTTCTTC,CASSPGQGNEQFF
.,TRBJ2-7,.,TRBV13,TGTGCCAGCAGCTTCGCCCCAGCGGTAGGCTACGAGCAGTACTTC,CASSFAPAVGYEQYF
.,TRBJ1-4,TRBD1,TRBV27,TGTGCCAGCAAGGGGACAGGGGGCACTAATGAAAAACTGTTTTTT,CASKGTGGTNEKLFF
.,TRBJ2-7,TRBD2,TRBV19,TGTGCCAGTAGTAACGGACTAGCGGGTTTACGCGAGCAGTACTTC,CASSNGLAGLREQYF
.,TRBJ1-3,TRBD1,TRBV30,TGTGCCTGGAGTCCACCCCGGACAGGGAACTCTGGAAACACCATATATTTT,CAWSPPRTGNSGNTIYF
once,TRBJ2-7,TRBD1,TRBV9,TGTGCCAGCAGCGTAGCTACAGGGGGTATCTACGAGCAGTACTTC,CASSVATGGIYEQYF
.,TRBJ1-1,.,TRBV19,TGTGCCAGCGTCCTGGGGGGGGCGAGTGAAGCTTTCTTT,CASVLGGASEAFF
.,TRBJ2-7,TRBD2,TRBV6-5,TGTGCCAGCAGACCGACGGGAGGGCGTAACTACGAGCAGTACTTC,CASRPTGGRNYEQYF
.,TRBJ2-1,TRBD2,TRBV7-6,TGTGCCAGCAGCTTAGAGACTAGCGGGAGCTCCTACAATGAGCAGTTCTTC,CASSLETSGSSYNEQFF
once,TRBJ1-5,.,TRBV28,TGTGCCAGCAGTTTAGAGGGATATGGCAATCAGCCCCAGCATTTT,CASSLEGYGNQPQHF
.,TRBJ2-1,TRBD2,TRBV19,TGTGCCAGTAGTCCTAGCGGGAATGGCGTCAATGAGCAGTTCTTC,CASSPSGNGVNEQFF
.,TRBJ1-5,.,TRBV9,TGTGCCAGCAGCGTAGGGGCAGGCAATCAGCCCCAGCATTTT,CASSVGAGNQPQHF
.,TRBJ2-2,TRBD1,TRBV19,TGTGCCAGTACCCCGACAGGGAACGGCGGGGAGCTGTTTTTT,CASTPTGNGGELFF
once,TRBJ2-1,TRBD2,TRBV6-1,TGTGCCAGCAGTGAATCCCGGAGGACTAGCGCTGAGCAGTTCTTC,CASSESRRTSAEQFF
.,TRBJ1-6,.,TRBV30,TGTGCCTGGAGTTCGTCCCCCCCAGGGGTAGGCTCACCCCTCCACTTT,CAWSSSPPGVGSPLHF
.,TRBJ2-1,.,TRBV21-1,TGTGCCAGCAGCAAAGCCTGGCAGGGGAGATGGAATGAGCAGTTCTTC,CASSKAWQGRWNEQFF
.,TRBJ2-1,TRBD2,TRBV10-1,TGCGCCAGCAGTGAGAAGACTAGCGGGGGGAATGAGCAGTTCTTC,CASSEKTSGGNEQFF
.,TRBJ1-2,.,TRBV6-5,TGTGCCACCACCCCGCGACAGTCGGGCTACACCTTC,CATTPRQSGYTF
.,TRBJ2-1,TRBD2,TRBV30,TGTGCCGGGGCCGTTAGGACTAGCGGGTTTAATGAGCAGTTCTTC,CAGAVRTSGFNEQFF
.,TRBJ1-1,.,TRBV5-1,TGCGCCAGCAGCAAACCTACAGTCAACACTGAAGCTTTCTTT,CASSKPTVNTEAFF
.,TRBJ2-5,TRBD1,TRBV5-4,TGTGCCAGCAGCCGGACAGGGGAGGAGACCCAGTACTTC,CASSRTGEETQYF
.,TRBJ2-1,TRBD2,TRBV19,TGTGCCAGTAGTAGGGCTAGCGGACTTTTCCAGGACAATGAGCAGTTCTTC,CASSRASGLFQDNEQFF
.,TRBJ2-7,.,TRBV19,TGTGCCAGTAGTATAGCGAGTTTCTCCTACGAGCAGTACTTC,CASSIASFSYEQYF
.,TRBJ1-6,.,TRBV24-1,TGTGCCACCAATCAGGGGAACTCACCCCTCCACTTT,CATNQGNSPLHF
few,TRBJ1-3,TRBD1,TRBV6-1,TGTGCCAGCAGTGATGGACAGGCCTCTGGAAACACCATATATTTT,CASSDGQASGNTIYF
.,TRBJ1-1,.,TRBV24-1,TGTGCCACCAGTGATTTCGGGAACACTGAAGCTTTCTTT,CATSDFGNTEAFF
.,TRBJ2-1,TRBD2,TRBV4-3,TGCGCCAGCAGCCAAGAAATGGCGGGAGTCGCTGAGCAGTTCTTC,CASSQEMAGVAEQFF
.,TRBJ2-2,.,TRBV5-1,TGCGCCAGCAGACTAGACTGGAAGACCGGGGAGCTATTTTTT,CASRLDWKTGELFF
.,TRBJ2-3,.,TRBV21-1,TGTGCCAGCCCAAGAGCGAGACCTTCTAGCACAGATACGCAGTATTTT,CASPRARPSSTDTQYF
.,TRBJ2-2,TRBD2,TRBV10-2,TGCGCCAGCAGTGAGAAGCGGACTAGCGGGGGGAGGGAGCTGTTTTTT,CASSEKRTSGGRELFF
.,TRBJ2-7,.,TRBV5-1,TGCGCCAGCAGCCCGTTCGGCGGGACAGCCCCCTCCGAGCAGTACTTC,CASSPFGGTAPSEQYF
.,TRBJ2-7,TRBD2,TRBV4-3,TGCGCCAGCAGCCCCTGGGTAGCGGGCTACGAGCAGTACTTC,CASSPWVAGYEQYF
.,TRBJ2-7,TRBD1,TRBV6-1,TGTGCCAGCAGTGAAGCGGGACAGGGACCCTACGAGCAGTACTTC,CASSEAGQGPYEQYF
.,TRBJ2-1,.,TRBV6-6,TGTGCCAGCAGCCGTTTTAGCAATGAGCAGTTCTTC,CASSRFSNEQFF
.,TRBJ1-1,TRBD1,TRBV5-1,TGCGCCAGCAGCTTGGCGGACAGGGTCACTGAAGCTTTCTTT,CASSLADRVTEAFF
.,TRBJ2-7,.,TRBV5-1,TGCGCCAGCAGAGAGAGGGACACTCTAGTCTACGAGCAGTACTTC,CASRERDTLVYEQYF
.,TRBJ1-5,.,TRBV28,TGTGCCAGCAGTTTGCCATACGGACAGAATCAGCCCCAGCATTTT,CASSLPYGQNQPQHF
.,TRBJ2-1,TRBD2,TRBV11-2,TGTGCCAGCAGCTCACGTGTAAGGACTAGCGGGGGCTATGAGCAGTTCTTC,CASSSRVRTSGGYEQFF
once,TRBJ1-2,.,TRBV5-8,TGTGCCAGCAGCTTGAGAGGCGGCTATGGCTACACCTTC,CASSLRGGYGYTF
.,TRBJ2-5,.,TRBV5-1,TGCGCCAGCAGCTCCTACTCCCTAGGAGCGACCCAGTACTTC,CASSSYSLGATQYF